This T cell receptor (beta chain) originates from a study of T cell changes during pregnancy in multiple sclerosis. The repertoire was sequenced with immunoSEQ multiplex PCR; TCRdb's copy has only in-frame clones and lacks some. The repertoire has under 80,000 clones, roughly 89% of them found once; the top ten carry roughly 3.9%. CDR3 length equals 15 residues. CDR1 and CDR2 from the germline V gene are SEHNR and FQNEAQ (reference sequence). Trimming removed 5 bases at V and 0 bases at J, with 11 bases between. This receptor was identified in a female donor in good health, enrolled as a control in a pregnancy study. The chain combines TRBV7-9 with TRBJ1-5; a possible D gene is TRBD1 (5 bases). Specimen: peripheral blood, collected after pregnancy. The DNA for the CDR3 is TGTGCCAGCAGCGGGACGACTAGTAGCAATCAGCCCCAGCATTTT. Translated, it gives CASSGTTSSNQPQHF. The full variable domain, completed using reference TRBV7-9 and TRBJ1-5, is DTGVSQNPRHKITKRGQNVTFRCDPISEHNRLYWYRQTLGQGPEFLTYFQNEAQLEKSRLLSDRFSAERPKGSFSTLEIQRTEQGDSAMYLCASSGTTSSNQPQHFGDGTRLSIL.